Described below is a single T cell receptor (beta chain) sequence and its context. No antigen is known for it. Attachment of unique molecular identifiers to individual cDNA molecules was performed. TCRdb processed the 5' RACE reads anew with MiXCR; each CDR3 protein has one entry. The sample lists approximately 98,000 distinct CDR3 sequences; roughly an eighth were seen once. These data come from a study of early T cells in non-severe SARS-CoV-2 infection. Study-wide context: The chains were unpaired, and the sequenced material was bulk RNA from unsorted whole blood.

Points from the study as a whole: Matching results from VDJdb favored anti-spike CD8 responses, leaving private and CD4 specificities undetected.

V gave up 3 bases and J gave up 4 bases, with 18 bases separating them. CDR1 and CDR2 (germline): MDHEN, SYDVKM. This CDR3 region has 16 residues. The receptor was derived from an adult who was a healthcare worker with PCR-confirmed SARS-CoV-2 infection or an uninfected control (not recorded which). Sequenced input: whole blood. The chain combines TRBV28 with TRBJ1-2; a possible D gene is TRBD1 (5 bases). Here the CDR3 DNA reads TGTGCCAGCAGTTTTGGCTTCCAGGGTTCTAGCTATGGCTACACCTTC. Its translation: CASSFGFQGSSYGYTF.